This T cell receptor (beta chain) was identified during a study of blood T cell repertoires in COVID-19. Study summary: Both acute and convalescent COVID-19 samples were obtained from the United States, Italy and Spain. Sources were T cells, B-cell-depleted T cells, or PBMCs; the material itself was cDNA or gDNA.

This CDR3 region has 13 residues. Germline assignment: CDR1 SGHTA and CDR2 FQGTGA. The V end was cut by 0 bases, the J end by 6 bases, with 7 bases between. As handled by the study authors: Nucleated cell counts were estimated from reference gene primer amplification. Libraries were prepared by immunoSEQ multiplex PCR; TCRdb keeps only in-frame clonotypes and omits some of them. V and J calls plus clone size are reproduced from that table; the DNA served to infer D and trimming. Of 200,000 to 250,000 clones listed, around 82% were seen once; the top ten hold approximately 3.8%. Sequenced input: peripheral blood. The TCR sequence derives from a woman at least 80 years old with acute or convalescent COVID-19. This chain joins TRBV7-3 and TRBJ2-3, with D possibly TRBD2 on 5 matching bases. DNA of the CDR3: TGTGCCAGCAGCTTAACGCGGGTCGATACGCAGTATTTT. This gives the protein CASSLTRVDTQYF.